What follows are 7 T cell receptor beta chains derived from one specimen sequenced in a study of shared clonotypes between healthy human individuals. Profiling relied on immunoSEQ multiplex PCR, and the TCRdb table lists in-frame clones only, not all of them. Here the sample spans a few million clones, more than 80% being singletons. Sequencing input: naive CD4+ T cells from PBMCs. Subset specified: CD45RA+ positively selected. The receptor source for this set is a young man in good health. Some clones in this sample may be carry-over from other donors' samples.

The rearrangement links TRBV28 to TRBJ1-2; 7 positions agree with TRBD1. V shed 3 bases and J 2 bases; nucleotides not matched to a gene: 9. This CDR3 is built from 16 residues. The germline gives CDR1 MDHEN, CDR2 SYDVKM. CDR3 sequence (DNA): TGTGCCAGCAGTTTTAGGAGGGGGCTGGTAAACTATGGCTACACCTTC. Protein product: CASSFRRGLVNYGYTF.

The chain recombines TRBV28 with TRBJ2-7, with D perhaps TRBD1 or TRBD2 (5 bases each). V was clipped by 6 bases and J by 0 bases, with 18 bases between them. CDR1 and CDR2 from the germline V gene are MDHEN and SYDVKM. The CDR3 is 16 amino acids. In DNA, the CDR3 is TGTGCCAGCAGACCTCCCGGGACCCGGGGCTCCTACGAGCAGTACTTC. Translation gives CASRPPGTRGSYEQYF.

The chain uses TRBV19 and TRBJ2-7, with a possible D match to TRBD2 (6 bases). V shed 4 bases and J shed 3 bases, with 13 bases lying between them. Germline values: CDR1 LNHDA, CDR2 SQIVND (reference sequence). CDR3 length equals 14 residues. In nucleotides, the CDR3 is TGTGCCAGTAGTACGCGTGGGAGGAGCTACGAGCAGTACTTC. Its translation is CASSTRGRSYEQYF.

The CDR3: CASSLLSAIQETQYF. CDR3 in DNA: TGTGCCAGCAGTTTGTTGTCAGCGATCCAAGAGACCCAGTACTTC. This chain uses TRBV28 with TRBJ2-5, with D uncertain. The CDR3 length is 15 residues. V lost 3 bases, J lost 1 base, and 12 bases lay in between. Germline CDR1 is MDHEN and CDR2 is SYDVKM.

The chain combines TRBV14 with TRBJ2-1; possible D gene TRBD2, 6 bases. The CDR3 extends over 18 amino acids. Germline assignment: CDR1 SGHDN and CDR2 FVKESK. V was shortened by 2 bases and J by 0 bases, with 17 bases between the two germline ends. The CDR3 sequence: CASSQLKRVTYSYNEQFF. The CDR3 DNA reads as TGTGCCAGCAGCCAATTAAAGCGGGTCACCTACTCCTACAATGAGCAGTTCTTC.

The chain is built from TRBV29-1 and TRBJ2-1; D is unresolved. Germline lookup yields CDR1 SQVTM and CDR2 ANQGSEA. This CDR3 has 11 amino acids. V shed 4 bases and J shed 6 bases, with 7 bases lying between them. CDR3 region: CSVADGNEQFF. The CDR3 DNA reads as TGCAGCGTTGCCGACGGCAATGAGCAGTTCTTC.

The chain is built from TRBV20-1 and TRBJ1-2; D uncertain. The CDR3 is made up of 11 amino acids. Germline V lookup: CDR1 DFQATT, CDR2 SNEGSKA (reference sequence). Trimming took off 5 bases at V and 5 bases at J, with 9 bases between the two ends. CDR3 protein: CSAPQMYGYTF. The CDR3 DNA reads TGCAGTGCTCCTCAAATGTATGGCTACACCTTC.